This T cell receptor beta chain originates from a study of human T cells and chemical hapten exposure. Study as a whole: Sensitization applied 2% DPC to approximately 2 cm by approximately 2 cm of upper inner arm skin. Across its roughly 22 weeks, the study gave patients weekly diphenylcyclopropenone doses to the scalp. General study findings and limits: Patch test score showed a positive correlation with PT1 expanded TCR counts.

CDR3 length equals 15 residues. CDR1 and CDR2 (germline): SGHRS, YFSETQ. V lost 0 bases and J 0 bases, leaving 8 bases between the germline ends. TCRdb ran MiXCR on the RACE reads and lists one entry per CDR3 protein. This sample yields about 89,000 distinct CDR3 sequences, of which approximately 11% are seen a single time; under 3.5% belongs to the top ten. This clonotype was detected ten times or more. What it recognizes is unknown. The sample's time point: pre-sensitization, week 0. Treatment here: therapeutic diphenylcyclopropenone sensitization with weekly scalp DPC. V usage is TRBV5-1 and J usage is TRBJ2-3; D ambiguous. The sample was whole blood, taken in connection with sensitization to the hapten diphenylcyclopropenone (DPC). The receptor was derived from a woman aged 60-75 years with alopecia areata. Some clones in this sample may be carry-over from other donors' samples. CDR3 DNA: TGCGCCAGCAGCTTGGACCCAGCTAGCACAGATACGCAGTATTTT. Translating gives CASSLDPASTDTQYF.